Listed below are T cell receptor beta chains from one sample, sequenced in a study of identical twins. TCRdb itself ran the 5' RACE reads through MiXCR, one entry per CDR3 protein. The table has some 240,000 distinct CDR3 sequences, around 8.3% seen once; the top ten hold less than 4%. These sequences were also reported in another study, on yellow fever vaccine responses in identical twins.

The sample taken for sequencing was CD8+ T cells sorted from blood. These receptors were taken from a young woman in good health. CDR3s include the opening cysteine and the closing phenylalanine or tryptophan. D genes are given only for firm matches. Size values are once, few and many counts, or a class for expanded clones, and some rows have none.

j_call d_call v_call clone_size cdr3_nt cdr3_aa
TRBJ2-1 - TRBV7-9 few TGTGCCAGCAGCAAAACCGGGACCGTTTTCAATGAGCAGTTCTTC CASSKTGTVFNEQFF
TRBJ2-7 TRBD1 TRBV7-2 - TGTGCCAGCAGCCAGTTCGGGACAGGGACCTACGAGCAGTACTTC CASSQFGTGTYEQYF
TRBJ2-5 TRBD1 TRBV30 once TGTGCCTGGAGCCCGACAGGGCAGTTGGAGACCCAGTACTTC CAWSPTGQLETQYF
TRBJ2-1 - TRBV6-5 many TGTGCCAGCAGTTTCCATTTGGGGGCCGGGGAGCAGTTCTTC CASSFHLGAGEQFF
TRBJ2-1 - TRBV6-4 few TGTGCCAGCAGTCTACTAGGGGACAATGAGCAGTTCTTC CASSLLGDNEQFF
TRBJ2-1 TRBD1 TRBV28 - TGTGCCAGCAGTGACAGGGGCAGAGATGAGCAGTTCTTC CASSDRGRDEQFF
TRBJ1-2 TRBD1 TRBV4-3 - TGCGCCAGCAGCCAAGACAGGGGGCTGAACTATGGCTACACCTTC CASSQDRGLNYGYTF
TRBJ2-1 - TRBV6-5 - TGTGCCAGCACCGCGGCGGGTGAGCAGTTCTTC CASTAAGEQFF
TRBJ1-2 - TRBV7-9 few TGTGCCAGCAGCTTTACCGGAGGGCCGGACTATGGCTACACCTTC CASSFTGGPDYGYTF
TRBJ2-2 - TRBV15 few TGTGCCACCAGCCGGCCTGTCGGCCGGGACATCGGGGAGCTGTTTTTT CATSRPVGRDIGELFF
TRBJ2-7 TRBD2 TRBV4-3 many TGCGCCAGCAGCCAAGCCTTAGCGGGAGGGCCCTACGAGCAGTACTTC CASSQALAGGPYEQYF
TRBJ2-1 TRBD2 TRBV4-2 few TGTGCCAGCAGCCTTCCCGGGACTAGCGGGAGCGGCTACAATGAGCAGTTCTTC CASSLPGTSGSGYNEQFF
TRBJ2-1 TRBD2 TRBV20-1 few TGCAGTGCTAGAGAAGCTAGCGGGAAACTCTCCTACAATGAGCAGTTCTTC CSAREASGKLSYNEQFF
TRBJ2-1 TRBD2 TRBV6-4 few TGTGCCAGCAGTGGAGCGGGGAGCTCCTACAATGAGCAGTTCTTC CASSGAGSSYNEQFF
TRBJ2-3 - TRBV7-6 few TGTGCCAGCAGCTCCGAGAACTTCGACAGGCTTCAAGATACGCAGTATTTT CASSSENFDRLQDTQYF
TRBJ2-2 TRBD2 TRBV20-1 - TGCAGTGCTAGTGGTCTCGGGGAGGGGAACACCGGGGAGCTGTTTTTT CSASGLGEGNTGELFF
TRBJ2-3 - TRBV7-9 many TGTGCCAGCAGCTATCGGGGGGCCCCAGATACGCAGTATTTT CASSYRGAPDTQYF
TRBJ1-3 - TRBV12-3/TRBV12-4 many TGTGCCAGCTTCTTGGTAACAGATGGTGGAAACACCATATATTTT CASFLVTDGGNTIYF
TRBJ2-7 - TRBV29-1 - TGCAGCGTTGGGGGGGTGGGAGTTCGGTCCTACGAGCAGTACTTC CSVGGVGVRSYEQYF
TRBJ2-7 - TRBV20-1 many TGCAGTGCTAGAGTGTTGGCGCCATACGAGCAGTACTTC CSARVLAPYEQYF
TRBJ2-7 - TRBV20-1 few TGCAGTGCTAGAGGGCAGGGTCAATCCTACGAGCAGTACTTC CSARGQGQSYEQYF
TRBJ1-4 - TRBV11-2 few TGTGCCAGCAGCTTAGCCCCAGAGTCCACTAATGAAAAACTGTTTTTT CASSLAPESTNEKLFF
TRBJ2-5 - TRBV24-1 few TGTGCCACCAGTGGACCGGTCGGTCTCCAAGAGACCCAGTACTTC CATSGPVGLQETQYF
TRBJ1-4 - TRBV12-3/TRBV12-4 - TGTGCCAGCCGTAATGGCGGTAGTAATGAAAAACTGTTTTTT CASRNGGSNEKLFF
TRBJ2-7 - TRBV27 few TGTGCCAGCAGCCACCCCCGGGCCCCCTACGAGCAGTACTTC CASSHPRAPYEQYF
TRBJ2-3 TRBD2 TRBV7-6 many TGTGCCAGCAGCTTTAGGGGTGAAGCGGGGGGCACAGATACGCAGTATTTT CASSFRGEAGGTDTQYF
TRBJ2-4 - TRBV6-2/TRBV6-3 - TGTGCCAGCAGTGCCTTCTCGGACATTCAGTACTTC CASSAFSDIQYF
TRBJ2-1 TRBD2 TRBV29-1 many TGCAGCGTTGACGGGACTAGCGGGAGTTCATACAATGAGCAGTTCTTC CSVDGTSGSSYNEQFF
TRBJ2-7 - TRBV7-9 few TGTGCCAGCAGCTTAGCGGTAGGGGGGAAGAACGAGCAGTACTTC CASSLAVGGKNEQYF
TRBJ2-7 - TRBV12-3/TRBV12-4 many TGTGCCAGCTGCGACGGGGCGGGCTCCTACGAGCAGTACTTC CASCDGAGSYEQYF
TRBJ2-5 TRBD1 TRBV7-7 - TGTGCTAGCAGCTTAGGGGATGGACAGGGCCTATTGGCGACCCAGTACTTC CASSLGDGQGLLATQYF
TRBJ2-3 - TRBV10-2 - TGCGCCAGCGCCCCTCAGGGGAATTTGGATACGCAGTATTTT CASAPQGNLDTQYF
TRBJ2-4 - TRBV21-1 many TGTGCCCCAGCCCACATTCAGTACTTC CAPAHIQYF
TRBJ2-3 - TRBV4-1 - TGCGCCAGCAGCTTCCGGACGGTGCAAGATACGCAGTATTTT CASSFRTVQDTQYF
TRBJ2-7 TRBD1 TRBV2 many TGTGCCAGCAGGGCCGAGGGGGCGTGGGACGAGCAGTACTTC CASRAEGAWDEQYF
TRBJ1-4 - TRBV2 few TGTGCCAGCAGTGAAGCTCCGGAGCGCACAACTAATGAAAAACTGTTTTTT CASSEAPERTTNEKLFF
TRBJ2-4 - TRBV2 few TGTGCCCACGTGGGGGCGCGGGGGCTTCCTCCAAACATTCAGTACTTC CAHVGARGLPPNIQYF
TRBJ2-3 - TRBV6-5 many TGTGCCAGCAGTTACTGGCAGGGGTCCACAGATACGCAGTATTTT CASSYWQGSTDTQYF
TRBJ1-1 TRBD1 TRBV4-1 few TGCGCCAGCAGCCAATCCAGGGGGTCGAACACTGAAGCTTTCTTT CASSQSRGSNTEAFF
TRBJ2-1 TRBD1 TRBV10-3 - TGTGCCATCAGTGAGTCTCGACAGGGGGTGGATGAGCAGTTCTTC CAISESRQGVDEQFF
TRBJ2-7 - TRBV20-1 few TGCAGTGCTAGAGATGAAACATTCTCCTACGAGCAGTACTTC CSARDETFSYEQYF
TRBJ2-5 TRBD1 TRBV3-1 - TGTGCCAGCAGCCGATCGCAGGGGGCCCAAGAGACCCAGTACTTC CASSRSQGAQETQYF
TRBJ2-5 TRBD1 TRBV12-3/TRBV12-4 many TGTGCCAGCACCAAAAGCGGGGACAGGGGGCTTCAAGAGACCCAGTACTTC CASTKSGDRGLQETQYF
TRBJ2-3 TRBD2 TRBV27 - TGTGCCAGCAGTCCGGAGGGGGGACTAGCGGTAGATACGCAGTATTTT CASSPEGGLAVDTQYF
TRBJ2-7 - TRBV7-6 - TGTGCCAGCAGCCCGTGGGAGGGACAGAACTACGAGCAGTACTTC CASSPWEGQNYEQYF
TRBJ2-7 TRBD1 TRBV27 many TGTGCCAGCAGTTTTGGACAGGGGGACTACGAGCAGTACTTC CASSFGQGDYEQYF
TRBJ2-2 - TRBV4-3 - TGCGCCAGCAGCCAAGATACTGGGCGGGTAAACACCGGGGAGCTGTTTTTT CASSQDTGRVNTGELFF
TRBJ1-1 - TRBV27 few TGTGCCAGCTGGGGGAACACTGAAGCTTTCTTT CASWGNTEAFF
TRBJ2-1 TRBD2 TRBV6-2/TRBV6-3 many TGTGCCAGCCTGACGGGAGGAGGGGACAATGAGCAGTTCTTC CASLTGGGDNEQFF